This T cell receptor (beta chain) was sequenced during a study of CD8+ T cells in alopecia areata. At the level of the study: Twice daily, treated patients received 5 to 10 mg of oral tofacitinib.

This clone was seen more than once but under ten times. Its matching antigen is unknown. The treatment denotes: oral pan-JAK inhibitor, 5-10 mg twice daily. Obtained from alopecia areata patients were lesional scalp punch biopsies along with peripheral blood. As the sequencing template, cDNA was produced by extracting RNA and reverse transcribing it. TCRdb's table, derived via immunoSEQ multiplex PCR, lists solely in-frame clones and lacks some. This sample has hundreds of thousands of clones, with more than 55% found just once. Overall study results and limits: In scalp, tofacitinib significantly decreased clonality and expanded CD8+ clones among the top 100.

Germline V gene data show CDR1 as SQVTM and CDR2 as ANQGSEA. The CDR3 extends over 13 amino acids. Trimming at V came to 3 bases and at J to 3 bases, leaving 1 base not matched to a gene. Source: CD4+ T cells sorted from blood, taken at approximately week 42, from a patient treated with tofacitinib. This sequence joins TRBV29-1 and TRBJ2-2; 7 bases are shared with TRBD1. The receptor's source is a human donor with alopecia areata. The CDR3 DNA is TGCAGCGTTGAGACAGGGTACACCGGGGAGCTGTTTTTT. It translates to CSVETGYTGELFF.